The clone carrying this T cell receptor (beta chain) came up a few times. The entry originates in a study of Graves' ophthalmopathy and Graves' hyperthyroidism. Amplification targeted the TCR beta CDR3 regions, with RNA transcripts as the source material. HTBI primers were used in a first-round RT-PCR, which preceded a second-round multiplex PCR. TCRdb ran MiXCR on the multiplex PCR reads and lists one entry per CDR3 protein. The table records 1 million to 1.3 million distinct CDR3 sequences, about two fifths of them present only once. This CDR3 contains 13 residues. Trimming cost V 4 bases and J 3 bases, with 13 bases left between them. Germline V gene data show CDR1 as SQVTM and CDR2 as ANQGSEA.

The source of this sequence is an adult man with Graves' hyperthyroidism. The sequenced material came from peripheral blood or thyroid tissue (not recorded which). The chain employs TRBV29-1 and TRBJ2-7, with D tentatively TRBD1 (5 bases). This chain's CDR3 is CSVVWGRVYEQYF. As DNA, the CDR3 is TGCAGCGTTGTTTGGGGCAGGGTCTACGAGCAGTACTTC.